This T cell receptor (beta chain) originates from a study of blood T cell repertoires in COVID-19. Study details: Some COVID-19 samples were acute and others convalescent; all came from the United States, Italy and Spain. Nucleic acid was either cDNA or gDNA, and it came from T cells, B-cell-depleted T cells, or PBMCs.

The germline CDR1 and CDR2 sequences are SGDLS and YYNGEE. The CDR3 has 14 residues. The germline V and J ends were trimmed by 0 bases and 9 bases, with 13 bases remaining between them. How the authors handled the data: Researchers report that nucleated cell counts were estimated from reference gene primer amplification. Assay: immunoSEQ multiplex PCR; the TCRdb copy retains only in-frame clones and omits some. Clonal size and the V and J genes are those of that table, whereas D and trimming came from the DNA. The sample lists some 97,000 clones; about nine tenths were seen once. Source material: peripheral blood. The chain links TRBV9 to TRBJ1-3; maybe TRBD1 (6 bases). This sequence was found in a man aged 50 or older with acute or convalescent COVID-19. CDR3 nucleotides: TGTGCCAGCAGCGTAGTAACACAGGGTGGCACCATATATTTT. Amino acids: CASSVVTQGGTIYF.